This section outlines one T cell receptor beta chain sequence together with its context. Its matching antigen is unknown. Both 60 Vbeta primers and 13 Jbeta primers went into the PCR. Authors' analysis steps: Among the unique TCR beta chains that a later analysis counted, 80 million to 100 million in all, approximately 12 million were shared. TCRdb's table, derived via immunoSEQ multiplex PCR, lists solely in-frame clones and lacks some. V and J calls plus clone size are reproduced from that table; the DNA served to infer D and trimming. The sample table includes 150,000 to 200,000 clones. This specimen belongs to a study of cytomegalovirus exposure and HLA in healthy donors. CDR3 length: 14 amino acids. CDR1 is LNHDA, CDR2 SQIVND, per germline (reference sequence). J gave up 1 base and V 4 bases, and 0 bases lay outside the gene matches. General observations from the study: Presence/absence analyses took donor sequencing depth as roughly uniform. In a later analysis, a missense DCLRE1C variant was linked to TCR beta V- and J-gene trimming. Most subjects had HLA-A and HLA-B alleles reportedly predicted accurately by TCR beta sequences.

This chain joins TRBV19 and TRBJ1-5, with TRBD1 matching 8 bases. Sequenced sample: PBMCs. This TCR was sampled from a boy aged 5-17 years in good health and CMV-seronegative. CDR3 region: CASSNRGSNQPQHF. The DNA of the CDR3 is TGTGCCAGTAGTAACAGGGGGAGCAATCAGCCCCAGCATTTT. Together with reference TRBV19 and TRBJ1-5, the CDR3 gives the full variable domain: DGGITQSPKYLFRKEGQNVTLSCEQNLNHDAMYWYRQDPGQGLRLIYYSQIVNDFQKGDIAEGYSVSREKKESFPLTVTSAQKNPTAFYLCASSNRGSNQPQHFGDGTRLSIL.